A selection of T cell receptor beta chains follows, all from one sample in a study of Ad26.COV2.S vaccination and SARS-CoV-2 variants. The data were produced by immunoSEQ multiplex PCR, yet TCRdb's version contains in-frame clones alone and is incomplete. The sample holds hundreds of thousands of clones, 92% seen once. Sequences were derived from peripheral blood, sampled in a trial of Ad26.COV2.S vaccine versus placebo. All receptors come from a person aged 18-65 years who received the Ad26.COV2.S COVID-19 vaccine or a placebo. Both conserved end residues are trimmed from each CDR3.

CDR3: ASSQIGGTNTGELF; V: TRBV18; J: TRBJ2-2
CDR3: ASSLRGLSYEQY; V: TRBV5-1; J: TRBJ2-7
CDR3: ASSQVGTSGYEQY; V: TRBV4-3; J: TRBJ2-7
CDR3: ASSIIQGAGNEQF; V: TRBV5-6; J: TRBJ2-1
CDR3: ASSQTTGGEEQF; V: TRBV6-2/TRBV6-3; J: TRBJ2-1
CDR3: ASSSGGGEQY; V: TRBV7-6; J: TRBJ2-7
CDR3: ASSQATGGWTEAF; V: TRBV4-3; J: TRBJ1-1
CDR3: AIKGQGMETQY; V: TRBV10-3; J: TRBJ2-5
CDR3: ASSRSSGGNYNEQF; V: TRBV6-4; J: TRBJ2-1
CDR3: SASRHAAGELF; V: TRBV20-1; J: TRBJ2-2
CDR3: ASSLNRAGSPLH; V: TRBV13; J: TRBJ1-6
CDR3: ASSYSVTSGGKDTQY; V: TRBV6-2/TRBV6-3; J: TRBJ2-3
CDR3: ASSLVGGYEQY; V: TRBV7-2; J: TRBJ2-7
CDR3: ASSLEGVGDTQY; V: TRBV9; J: TRBJ2-3
CDR3: ASSLDTVNTDTQY; V: TRBV7-2; J: TRBJ2-3
CDR3: ASSFSSGNGDTQY; V: TRBV7-2; J: TRBJ2-3
CDR3: SASRPVGGEETQY; V: TRBV20-1; J: TRBJ2-5
CDR3: AWSPSGNTIY; V: TRBV30; J: TRBJ1-3
CDR3: ASSLGTSGDTQY; V: TRBV11-2; J: TRBJ2-3
CDR3: ASSLPGLGYEQY; V: TRBV7-2; J: TRBJ2-7
CDR3: ASSSGVSYEQY; V: TRBV7-9; J: TRBJ2-7
CDR3: ASSGYATNEKLF; V: TRBV2; J: TRBJ1-4
CDR3: ASSESVVSGTDTQY; V: TRBV10-1; J: TRBJ2-3
CDR3: ASSQEQGRVHLRNEQF; V: TRBV14; J: TRBJ2-1
CDR3: ASSLTGTLYEQY; V: TRBV7-2; J: TRBJ2-7
CDR3: SVEEPEGRTTEAF; V: TRBV29-1; J: TRBJ1-1
CDR3: ASSYPTFRSGQPQH; V: TRBV6-2/TRBV6-3; J: TRBJ1-5
CDR3: ASSFSGRAQGQY; V: TRBV2; J: TRBJ2-7
CDR3: ATRTLGSEQF; V: TRBV15; J: TRBJ2-1
CDR3: ASRATGGLTYEQY; V: TRBV7-9; J: TRBJ2-7
CDR3: ASSPRTGGSGNTIY; V: TRBV9; J: TRBJ1-3
CDR3: ASRDRESNNEKLF; V: TRBV19; J: TRBJ1-4
CDR3: AWSRDTDYEQY; V: TRBV30; J: TRBJ2-7